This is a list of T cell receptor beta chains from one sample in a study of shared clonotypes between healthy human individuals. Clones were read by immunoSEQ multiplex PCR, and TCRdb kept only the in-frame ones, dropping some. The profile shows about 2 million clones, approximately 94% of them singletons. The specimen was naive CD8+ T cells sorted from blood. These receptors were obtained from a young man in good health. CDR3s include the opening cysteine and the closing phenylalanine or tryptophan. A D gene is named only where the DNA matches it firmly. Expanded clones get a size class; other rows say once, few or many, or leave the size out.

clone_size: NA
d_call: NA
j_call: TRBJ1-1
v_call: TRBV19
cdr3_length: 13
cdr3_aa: CASKPGWGTEAFF
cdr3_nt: TGTGCCAGTAAGCCAGGGTGGGGCACTGAAGCTTTCTTT

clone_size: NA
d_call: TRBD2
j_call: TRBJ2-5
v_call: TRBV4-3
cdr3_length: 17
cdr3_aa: CASSQTLLAGDGETQYF
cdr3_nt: TGCGCCAGCAGCCAAACCTTATTAGCGGGAGATGGAGAGACCCAGTACTTC

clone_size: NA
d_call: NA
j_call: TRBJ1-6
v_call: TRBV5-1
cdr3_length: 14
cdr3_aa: CASSLDGDWSPLHF
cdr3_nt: TGCGCCAGCAGCTTGGATGGGGATTGGTCACCCCTCCACTTT

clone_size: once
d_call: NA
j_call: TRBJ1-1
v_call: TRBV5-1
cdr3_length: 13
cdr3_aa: CASSLGRATEAFF
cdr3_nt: TGCGCCAGCAGCTTGGGCAGGGCCACTGAAGCTTTCTTT

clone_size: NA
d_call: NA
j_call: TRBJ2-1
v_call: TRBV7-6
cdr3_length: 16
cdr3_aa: CASSQGPGVVYNEQFF
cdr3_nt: TGTGCCAGCAGCCAAGGTCCGGGAGTGGTATACAATGAGCAGTTCTTC

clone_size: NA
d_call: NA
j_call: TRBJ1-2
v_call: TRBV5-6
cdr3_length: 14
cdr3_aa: CASSPDRADYGYTF
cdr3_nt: TGTGCCAGCAGCCCCGACCGGGCCGACTATGGCTACACCTTC

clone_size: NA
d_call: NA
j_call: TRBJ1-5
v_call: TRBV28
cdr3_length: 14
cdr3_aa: CASSFFRGNQPQHF
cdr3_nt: TGTGCCAGCAGTTTTTTTCGGGGCAATCAGCCCCAGCATTTT

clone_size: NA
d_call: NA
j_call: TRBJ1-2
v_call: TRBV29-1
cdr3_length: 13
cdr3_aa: CSVEFPTNYGYTF
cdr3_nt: TGCAGCGTTGAATTCCCCACTAACTATGGCTACACCTTC

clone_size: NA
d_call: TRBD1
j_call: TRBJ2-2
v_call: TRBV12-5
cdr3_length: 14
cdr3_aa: CASGGTVNTGELFF
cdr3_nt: TGTGCTAGTGGCGGGACAGTAAACACCGGGGAGCTGTTTTTT

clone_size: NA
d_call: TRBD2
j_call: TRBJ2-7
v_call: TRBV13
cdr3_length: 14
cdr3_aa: CASSIIAGSYEQYF
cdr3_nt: TGTGCCAGCAGCATTATAGCGGGGTCCTACGAGCAGTACTTC

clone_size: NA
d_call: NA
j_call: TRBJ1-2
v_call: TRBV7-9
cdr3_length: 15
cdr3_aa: CASSFAGDRFYGYTF
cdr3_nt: TGTGCCAGCAGCTTTGCAGGCGACAGGTTCTATGGCTACACCTTC

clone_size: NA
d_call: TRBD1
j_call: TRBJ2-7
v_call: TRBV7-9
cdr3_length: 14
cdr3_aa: CASSETGTDYEQYF
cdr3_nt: TGTGCCAGCAGCGAGACCGGGACAGACTACGAGCAGTACTTC

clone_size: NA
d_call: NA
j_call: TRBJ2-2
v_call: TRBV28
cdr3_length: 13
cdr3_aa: CASSSRDTGELFF
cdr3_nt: TGTGCCAGCAGTAGTAGGGACACCGGGGAGCTGTTTTTT

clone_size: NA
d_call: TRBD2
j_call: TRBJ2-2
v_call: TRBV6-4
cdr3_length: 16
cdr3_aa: CASSDMASGSTGELFF
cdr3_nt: TGTGCCAGCAGTGACATGGCTAGCGGTAGCACCGGGGAGCTGTTTTTT

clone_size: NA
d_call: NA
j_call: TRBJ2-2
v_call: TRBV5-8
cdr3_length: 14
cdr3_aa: CASSPGGNTGELFF
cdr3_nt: TGTGCCAGCAGCCCTGGGGGGAACACCGGGGAGCTGTTTTTT

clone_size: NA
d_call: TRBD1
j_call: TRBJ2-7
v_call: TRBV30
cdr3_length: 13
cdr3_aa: CAWRDRGLYEQYF
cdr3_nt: TGTGCCTGGCGGGACAGGGGGCTCTACGAGCAGTACTTC

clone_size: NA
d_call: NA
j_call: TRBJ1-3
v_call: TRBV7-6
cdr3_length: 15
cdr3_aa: CASSLDTSSGNTIYF
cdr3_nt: TGTGCCAGCAGCTTAGACACTAGCTCTGGAAACACCATATATTTT

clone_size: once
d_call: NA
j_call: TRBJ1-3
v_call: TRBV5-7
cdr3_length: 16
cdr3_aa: CASSLAQAYSGNTIYF
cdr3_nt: TGTGCCAGCAGCTTGGCCCAGGCATACTCTGGAAACACCATATATTTT

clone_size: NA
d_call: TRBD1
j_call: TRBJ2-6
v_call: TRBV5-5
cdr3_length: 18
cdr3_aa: CASSSAGTGSLGANVLTF
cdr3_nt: TGTGCCAGCAGCTCGGCCGGGACAGGGTCCCTTGGGGCCAACGTCCTGACTTTC

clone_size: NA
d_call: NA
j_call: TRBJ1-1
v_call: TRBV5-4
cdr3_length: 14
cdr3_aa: CASSFVGASTEAFF
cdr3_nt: TGTGCCAGCAGCTTTGTGGGCGCGAGCACTGAAGCTTTCTTT

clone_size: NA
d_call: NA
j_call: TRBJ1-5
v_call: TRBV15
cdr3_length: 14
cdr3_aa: CATSRDSGNQPQHF
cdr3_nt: TGTGCCACCAGTAGAGACAGCGGCAATCAGCCCCAGCATTTT

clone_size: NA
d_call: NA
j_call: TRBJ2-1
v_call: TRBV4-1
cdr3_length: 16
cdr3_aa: CASSQLFRGGFDEQFF
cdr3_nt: TGCGCCAGCAGCCAGCTCTTCAGGGGGGGTTTCGATGAGCAGTTCTTC